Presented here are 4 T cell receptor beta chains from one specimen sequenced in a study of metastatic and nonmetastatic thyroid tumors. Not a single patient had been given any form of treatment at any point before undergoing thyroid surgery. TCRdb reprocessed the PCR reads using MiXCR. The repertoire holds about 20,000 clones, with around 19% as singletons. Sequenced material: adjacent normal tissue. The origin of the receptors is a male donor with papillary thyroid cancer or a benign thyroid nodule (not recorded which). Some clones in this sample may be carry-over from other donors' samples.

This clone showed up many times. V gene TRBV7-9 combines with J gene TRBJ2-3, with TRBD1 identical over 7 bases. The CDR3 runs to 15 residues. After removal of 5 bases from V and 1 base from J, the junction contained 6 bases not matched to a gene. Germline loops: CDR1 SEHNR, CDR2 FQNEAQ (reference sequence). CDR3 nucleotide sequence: TGTGCCAGCAGCCTACGACAGGGAGGCACAGATACGCAGTATTTT. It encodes CASSLRQGGTDTQYF. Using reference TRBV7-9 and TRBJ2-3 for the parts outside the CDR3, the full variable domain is DTGVSQNPRHKITKRGQNVTFRCDPISEHNRLYWYRQTLGQGPEFLTYFQNEAQLEKSRLLSDRFSAERPKGSFSTLEIQRTEQGDSAMYLCASSLRQGGTDTQYFGPGTRLTVL.

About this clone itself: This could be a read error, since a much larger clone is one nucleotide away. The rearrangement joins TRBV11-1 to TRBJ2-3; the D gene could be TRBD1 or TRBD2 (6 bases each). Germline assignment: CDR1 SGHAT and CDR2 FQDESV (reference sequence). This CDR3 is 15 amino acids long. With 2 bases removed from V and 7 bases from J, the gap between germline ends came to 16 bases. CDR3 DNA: TGTGCCAGCAGCTTACTGGGGGGCGCGGCATATACGCAGTATTTT. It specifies CASSLLGGAAYTQYF.

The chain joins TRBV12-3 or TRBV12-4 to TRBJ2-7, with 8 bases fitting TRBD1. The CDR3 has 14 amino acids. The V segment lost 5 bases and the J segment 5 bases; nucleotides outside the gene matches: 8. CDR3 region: CASSETDRVHEQYF. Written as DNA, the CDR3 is TGTGCCAGCAGTGAGACGGACAGGGTCCACGAGCAGTACTTC.

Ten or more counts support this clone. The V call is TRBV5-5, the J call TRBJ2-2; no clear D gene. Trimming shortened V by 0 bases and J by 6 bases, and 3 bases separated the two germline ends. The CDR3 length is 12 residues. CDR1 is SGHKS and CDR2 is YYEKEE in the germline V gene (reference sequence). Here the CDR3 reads CASSLDPGELFF. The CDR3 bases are TGTGCCAGCAGCTTGGACCCCGGGGAGCTGTTTTTT.